Reported below is one T cell receptor (beta chain). This sample is part of a study of control samples from healthy donors and cancer patients. Germline V gene data show CDR1 as DFQATT and CDR2 as SNEGSKA (reference sequence). The V gene lost 1 base and the J gene lost 12 bases, with 12 bases spanning the gap. The CDR3 contains 11 residues. Here immunoSEQ multiplex PCR was the method, and the copy in TCRdb shows in-frame clones only, minus some. The sample contains more than 100,000 clones, approximately 90% of which appear only once. The sample comprised blood. This chain joins TRBV20-1 and TRBJ1-2; no clear D gene. The source of this sequence is a man aged 18 to 30 in good health. The CDR3 here is CSARGAQDNTF. In DNA, the CDR3 is TGCAGTGCTAGAGGGGCTCAGGATAACACCTTC.